This T cell receptor beta chain was sequenced in a study of beta chain features in type 1 diabetes. Findings of the study overall: Although PCR might favor shorter templates, it would do so equally in patients and controls. Among type 1 diabetes patients, VDJ junctions had fewer insertions and more deletions. For Type 1 diabetes patients, all four CD4+ subsets carried TCRB CDR3s that were moderately but significantly shorter.

Sequenced material consisted of expressed TCRB transcripts (all of the isolated RNA was reverse transcribed). This table comes from immunoSEQ multiplex PCR, and its TCRdb copy is limited to in-frame clones, with some not included. The repertoire holds about 150,000 clones, with under 9.5% as singletons. A note on this clone: Antigen: not known.

Material for sequencing was central memory CD4+ T cells from blood. The TCR comes from a man between 18 and 29 years old in good health.

Here the CDR3 DNA reads TGTGCCAGCAGCGTGGGACTAGCGGGTACCTACGAGCAGTACTTC. Encoded protein: CASSVGLAGTYEQYF. The chain recombines TRBV7-3 with TRBJ2-7; TRBD2 matches 12 bases. This CDR3 has 15 residues. The junction had 4 bases not matched to a gene; V was cut back by 5 bases and J by 2 bases. Germline CDR1 SGHTA, CDR2 FQGTGA.